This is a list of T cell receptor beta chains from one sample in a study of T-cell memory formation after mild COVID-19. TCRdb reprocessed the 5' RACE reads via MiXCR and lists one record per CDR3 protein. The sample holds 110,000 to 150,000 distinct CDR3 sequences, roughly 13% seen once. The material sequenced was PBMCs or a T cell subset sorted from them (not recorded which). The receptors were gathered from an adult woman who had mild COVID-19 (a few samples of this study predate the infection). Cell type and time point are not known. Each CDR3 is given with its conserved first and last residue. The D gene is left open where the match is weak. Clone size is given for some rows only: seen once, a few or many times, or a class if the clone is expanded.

CASSYERDTPSEAFF | TGTGCCAGCAGTTACGAAAGGGACACCCCATCCGAGGCTTTCTTT | TRBV6-2/TRBV6-3 | few | . | TRBJ1-1
CASSLTGGDNQPQHF | TGTGCCAGCAGCTTGACAGGGGGCGACAATCAGCCCCAGCATTTT | TRBV7-2 | . | TRBD1 | TRBJ1-5
CASEYGGTGELSF | TGTGCCAGCGAGTACGGGGGCACCGGGGAGCTGTCTTTT | TRBV6-5 | . | . | TRBJ2-2
CASSLGSGEAFF | TGTGCCAGCAGTTTGGGATCCGGGGAGGCTTTCTTT | TRBV27 | few | . | TRBJ1-1
CASGINLRSQDHEQYF | TGTGCTAGTGGTATAAACTTGCGGTCACAGGACCACGAGCAGTACTTC | TRBV12-5 | . | . | TRBJ2-7
CASSLSSGGSADTQYF | TGCGCCAGCAGCTTAAGCAGCGGAGGATCTGCAGATACGCAGTATTTT | TRBV5-1 | . | . | TRBJ2-3
CASSQVGDRRQETQYF | TGCGCCAGCAGCCAAGTGGGGGACAGGCGCCAAGAGACCCAGTACTTC | TRBV4-3 | few | TRBD1 | TRBJ2-5
CSVDSAVERGYTF | TGCAGCGTTGACTCCGCTGTGGAGCGGGGCTACACCTTC | TRBV29-1 | . | . | TRBJ1-2
CASSYDGGWLQFF | TGTGCCAGCAGTTATGACGGGGGGTGGCTGCAGTTCTTC | TRBV6-2/TRBV6-3 | . | TRBD2 | TRBJ2-1
CAWSPQIGMEKTQYF | TGTGCCTGGAGCCCTCAGATAGGGATGGAAAAGACCCAGTACTTC | TRBV30 | . | . | TRBJ2-5
CASSSRTGHEQYF | TGTGCCAGCAGCTCCAGGACAGGGCACGAGCAGTACTTC | TRBV7-8 | many | TRBD1 | TRBJ2-7
CASSTQGEKGQPQHF | TGTGCCAGCAGTACCCAGGGGGAAAAGGGTCAGCCCCAGCATTTT | TRBV27 | many | TRBD1 | TRBJ1-5
CASSPPGAPDTDTQYF | TGTGCCAGCAGTCCTCCCGGGGCCCCAGACACAGATACGCAGTATTTT | TRBV7-9 | few | . | TRBJ2-3
CASSSLVADTYNEQFF | TGTGCCAGCAGCTCCCTTGTGGCGGATACTTACAATGAGCAGTTCTTC | TRBV6-6 | few | . | TRBJ2-1
CAWSVSSYEQYF | TGTGCCTGGAGTGTATCCTCCTACGAGCAGTACTTC | TRBV30 | . | . | TRBJ2-7
CASSLYRTNTEAFF | TGTGCCAGCAGCTTATACAGGACTAACACTGAAGCTTTCTTT | TRBV11-3 | . | . | TRBJ1-1
CASSQGTGYLGGYTF | TGCGCCAGCAGCCAGGGAACAGGGTATCTGGGTGGCTACACCTTC | TRBV4-1 | few | . | TRBJ1-2
CATSVPPGQGDTGELFF | TGTGCCACCAGTGTCCCCCCGGGACAGGGGGATACCGGGGAGCTGTTTTTT | TRBV24-1 | . | TRBD1 | TRBJ2-2
CASGQGYNEQFF | TGTGCCAGCGGACAGGGGTACAATGAGCAGTTCTTC | TRBV2 | . | TRBD1 | TRBJ2-1
CASSITSGKDYNEQFF | TGTGCCAGCAGCATAACTAGCGGAAAAGATTACAATGAGCAGTTCTTC | TRBV7-9 | many | TRBD2 | TRBJ2-1
CASSHGLNNEQFF | TGTGCCAGCAGCCATGGACTTAACAATGAGCAGTTCTTC | TRBV7-6 | many | . | TRBJ2-1
CASSFLGLYEQYF | TGTGCCAGCAGTTTCTTAGGGTTGTACGAGCAGTACTTC | TRBV12-3/TRBV12-4 | . | . | TRBJ2-7
CACEGHSGNTIYF | TGTGCCTGTGAGGGACACTCTGGAAACACCATATATTTT | TRBV30 | few | . | TRBJ1-3
CASSLARPPDQETQYF | TGTGCCAGCAGTTTAGCGCGTCCACCGGACCAAGAGACCCAGTACTTC | TRBV12-3/TRBV12-4 | . | . | TRBJ2-5
CASSQVGSEQYF | TGCGCCAGCAGCCAGGTGGGGTCCGAGCAGTACTTC | TRBV4-1 | . | . | TRBJ2-7
CSARGRGPVEQYF | TGCAGTGCTAGGGGCAGGGGGCCGGTCGAGCAGTACTTC | TRBV20-1 | . | TRBD1 | TRBJ2-7
CASSFGRSYEQYF | TGTGCCAGCAGTTTTGGACGCTCCTACGAGCAGTACTTC | TRBV12-3/TRBV12-4 | many | . | TRBJ2-7
CSARSRLAGSGAEINIQYF | TGCAGTGCTAGATCCCGACTAGCGGGTTCGGGCGCGGAAATCAACATTCAGTACTTC | TRBV20-1 | few | TRBD2 | TRBJ2-4
CATKGGNEQFF | TGTGCCACTAAGGGGGGAAATGAGCAGTTCTTC | TRBV24-1 | few | . | TRBJ2-1
CASSPPGAGGPHEQFF | TGTGCCAGCAGCCCCCCGGGGGCGGGAGGGCCCCATGAGCAGTTCTTC | TRBV7-8 | few | TRBD2 | TRBJ2-1
CSARPGDSYYGYTF | TGCAGTGCTCGGCCAGGGGACAGCTACTATGGCTACACCTTC | TRBV20-1 | . | TRBD1 | TRBJ1-2
CASTTGQGGYGYTF | TGTGCCAGCACCACGGGACAGGGGGGCTATGGCTACACCTTC | TRBV6-5 | few | TRBD1 | TRBJ1-2
CSVNPPVDTEAFF | TGCAGCGTGAATCCCCCCGTAGACACTGAAGCTTTCTTT | TRBV29-1 | . | . | TRBJ1-1
CASGSPFEQYF | TGTGCCAGCGGATCCCCCTTCGAGCAGTACTTC | TRBV7-9 | many | . | TRBJ2-7
CASSPYGGGYEQYF | TGCGCCAGCAGCCCTTATGGGGGGGGCTACGAGCAGTACTTC | TRBV4-3 | few | TRBD2 | TRBJ2-7
CASRSPGTGNTEAFF | TGTGCCAGCAGGTCTCCCGGGACAGGGAACACTGAAGCTTTCTTT | TRBV28 | . | TRBD1 | TRBJ1-1
CASSLTGGDQPQHF | TGCGCCAGCAGCTTGACAGGGGGCGATCAGCCCCAGCATTTT | TRBV5-1 | . | TRBD1 | TRBJ1-5